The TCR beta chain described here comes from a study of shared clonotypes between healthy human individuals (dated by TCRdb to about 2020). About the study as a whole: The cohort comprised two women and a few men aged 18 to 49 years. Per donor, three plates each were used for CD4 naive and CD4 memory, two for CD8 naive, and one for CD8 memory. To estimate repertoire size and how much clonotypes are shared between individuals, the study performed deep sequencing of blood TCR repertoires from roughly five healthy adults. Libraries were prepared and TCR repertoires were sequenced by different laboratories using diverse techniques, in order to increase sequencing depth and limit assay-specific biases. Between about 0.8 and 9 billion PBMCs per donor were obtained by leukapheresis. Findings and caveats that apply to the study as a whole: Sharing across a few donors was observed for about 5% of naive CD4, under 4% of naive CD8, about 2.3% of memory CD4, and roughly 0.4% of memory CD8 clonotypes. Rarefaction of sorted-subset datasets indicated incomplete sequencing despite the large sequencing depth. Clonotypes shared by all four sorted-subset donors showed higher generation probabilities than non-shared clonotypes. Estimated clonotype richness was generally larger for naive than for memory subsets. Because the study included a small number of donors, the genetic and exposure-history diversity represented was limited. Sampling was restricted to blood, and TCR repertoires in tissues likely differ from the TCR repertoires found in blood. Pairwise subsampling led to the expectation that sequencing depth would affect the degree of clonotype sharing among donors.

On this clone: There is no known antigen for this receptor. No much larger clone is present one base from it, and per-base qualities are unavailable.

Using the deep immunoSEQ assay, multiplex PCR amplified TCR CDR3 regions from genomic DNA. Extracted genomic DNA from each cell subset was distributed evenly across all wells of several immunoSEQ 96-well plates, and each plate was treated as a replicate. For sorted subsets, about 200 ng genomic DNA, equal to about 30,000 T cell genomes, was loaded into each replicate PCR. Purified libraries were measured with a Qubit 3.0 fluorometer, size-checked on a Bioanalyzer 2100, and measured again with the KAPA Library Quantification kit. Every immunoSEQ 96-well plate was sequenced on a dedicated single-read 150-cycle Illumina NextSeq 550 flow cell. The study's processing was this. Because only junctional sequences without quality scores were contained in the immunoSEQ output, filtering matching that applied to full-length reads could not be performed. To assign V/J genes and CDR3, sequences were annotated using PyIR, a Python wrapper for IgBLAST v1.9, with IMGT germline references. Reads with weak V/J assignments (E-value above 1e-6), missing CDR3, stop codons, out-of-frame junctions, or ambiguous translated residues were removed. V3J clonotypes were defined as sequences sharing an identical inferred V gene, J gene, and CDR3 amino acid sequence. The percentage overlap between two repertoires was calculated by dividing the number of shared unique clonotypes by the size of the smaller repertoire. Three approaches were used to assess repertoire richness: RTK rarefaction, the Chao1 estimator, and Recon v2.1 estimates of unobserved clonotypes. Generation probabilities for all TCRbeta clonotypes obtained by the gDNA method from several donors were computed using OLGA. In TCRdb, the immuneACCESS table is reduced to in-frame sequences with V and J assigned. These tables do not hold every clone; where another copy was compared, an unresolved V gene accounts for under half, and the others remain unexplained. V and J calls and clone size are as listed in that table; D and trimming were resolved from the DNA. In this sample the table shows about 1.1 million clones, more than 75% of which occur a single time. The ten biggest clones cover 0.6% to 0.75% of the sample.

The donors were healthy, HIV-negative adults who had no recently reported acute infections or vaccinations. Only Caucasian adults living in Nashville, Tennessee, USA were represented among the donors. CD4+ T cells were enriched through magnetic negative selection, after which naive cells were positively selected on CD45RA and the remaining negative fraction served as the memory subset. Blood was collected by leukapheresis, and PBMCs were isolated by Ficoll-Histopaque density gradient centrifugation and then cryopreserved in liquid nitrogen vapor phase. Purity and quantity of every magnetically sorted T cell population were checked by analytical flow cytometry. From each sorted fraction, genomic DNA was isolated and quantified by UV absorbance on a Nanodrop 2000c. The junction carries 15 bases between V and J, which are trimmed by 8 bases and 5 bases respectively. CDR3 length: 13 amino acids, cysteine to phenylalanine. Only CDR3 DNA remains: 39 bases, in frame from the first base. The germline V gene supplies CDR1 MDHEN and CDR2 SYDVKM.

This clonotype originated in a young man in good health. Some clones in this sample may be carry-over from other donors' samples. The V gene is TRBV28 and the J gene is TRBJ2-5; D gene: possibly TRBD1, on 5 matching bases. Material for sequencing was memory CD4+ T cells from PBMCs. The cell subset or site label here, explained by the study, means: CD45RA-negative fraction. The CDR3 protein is CASLTVGQETQYF. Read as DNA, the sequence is TGTGCCAGCCTTACGGTGGGGCAGGAGACCCAGTACTTC.